This TCR beta chain was sequenced for a study of blood T cell repertoires in COVID-19. Only in-frame clones appear in the TCRdb table, and some are missing; sequencing was by immunoSEQ multiplex PCR. The table records approximately 230,000 clones, less than 90% of them present only once. With 7 bases removed from V and 2 bases from J, the gap between germline ends came to 7 bases. CDR1 is SNHLY and CDR2 is FYNNEI in the germline V gene. This CDR3 is built from 12 residues. Sample: peripheral blood. The V call is TRBV2, the J call TRBJ2-3; D not certain. This TCR came from a man aged 30 to 45 with active or convalescent COVID-19. For the CDR3, the DNA is TGTGCCAGCAATTACTACACAGATACGCAGTATTTT. It is translated as CASNYYTDTQYF.